This TCR beta chain was captured in a study of CD8+CD57+ T cells in acquired aplastic anemia. Across the study: Mean DNA quantity obtained from sorted CD4+ and CD8+ cells was around 3.2 ug.

The study profiled TCR beta VDJ and CDR3 using genomic DNA as template. One entry per CDR3 protein results from TCRdb running MiXCR on the reads. Among fewer than 250,000 distinct CDR3 sequences listed, roughly half were seen once. CDR3 length: 14 amino acids. Per germline, CDR1 DFQATT and CDR2 SNEGSKA (reference sequence). The V end lost 4 bases, the J end lost 6 bases, and 16 bases lay between the germline ends. This clonotype was sampled from a human donor in good health, serving as a control. The specimen was sorted CD4+, CD8+, or CD8+CD57+ T cells (not recorded which) from PBMCs. This chain links TRBV20-1 with TRBJ1-3; possibly TRBD1 for D (5 bases). The CDR3 DNA sequence: TGCAGTGCTATCAGGGATTCTAATGAAAACACCATATATTTT. Amino acids: CSAIRDSNENTIYF.